Below, 10 T cell receptor beta chains from the same sample are listed, as sequenced in a study of TIL therapy for anti-PD-1-resistant metastatic lung cancer. The immunoSEQ assay was v3. Sequencing used immunoSEQ multiplex PCR; TCRdb keeps in-frame clones, though not all of them. Of about 47,000 clones in the sample, approximately 86% were seen once. As for time point: pre-treatment sample, taken before nivolumab and TIL therapy. The material sequenced was blood, taken at baseline. The receptors come from a person aged 25 to 80 with non-small cell lung cancer.

This chain joins TRBV7-6 and TRBJ2-2; no clear D. This CDR3 contains 11 residues. Trimming took 2 bases from V and 5 from J, leaving 0 bases between them. Germline V gene lookup returns CDR1 SGHVS and CDR2 FNYEAQ. The CDR3 loop reads CASSLTGELFF. Here the CDR3 DNA reads TGTGCCAGCAGCTTAACCGGGGAGCTGTTTTTT.

This chain connects TRBV10-3 to TRBJ2-1; 8 bases map to TRBD2. CDR1 is ENHRY, CDR2 SYGVKD, per germline. Trimming took 3 bases from V and 0 from J; bases not matched to a gene: 1. The CDR3 length is 15 residues. The chain's CDR3 is CAISDGTSSYNEQFF. The DNA of the CDR3 is TGTGCCATCAGTGACGGGACTAGCTCCTACAATGAGCAGTTCTTC.

As for this clone: The sample holds other DNA sequences that translate to the same CDR3. The gene calls are TRBV30 and TRBJ1-3; D unresolved. Trimming removed 0 bases at V and 4 bases at J, with 4 bases between. CDR1 is GTSNPN, CDR2 SVGIG, per germline (reference sequence). This CDR3 is 12 amino acids long. The CDR3 here is CAWSVQGNTIYF. CDR3 in DNA: TGTGCCTGGAGTGTACAAGGAAACACCATATATTTT.

The V call is TRBV4-1, the J call TRBJ2-3; D remains unclear. Germline V gene data show CDR1 as MGHRA and CDR2 as YSYEKL. CDR3 length equals 14 residues. V lost 0 bases, J lost 0 bases, and 4 bases lay in between. The CDR3 spells CASSQDRSTDTQYF. The CDR3 DNA reads as TGCGCCAGCAGCCAAGATCGGAGCACAGATACGCAGTATTTT.

This clone was detected a few times. This sequence joins TRBV5-4 and TRBJ2-2; possible D gene TRBD1, 5 bases. Trimming pared 4 bases from V and 4 bases from J, leaving 11 bases between. The CDR3 loop spans 14 amino acids. Germline CDR1 SGHNT, CDR2 YYREEE (reference sequence). CDR3 residues: CASSATQVTGELFF. Here the CDR3 DNA reads TGTGCCAGCAGCGCCACACAGGTCACCGGGGAGCTGTTTTTT.

The genes are TRBV9 and TRBJ2-3; TRBD2 is a possible D gene (5 bases). The CDR3 has 16 amino acids. With 3 bases removed from V and 3 bases from J, the gap between germline ends came to 17 bases. Germline CDR1 and CDR2: SGDLS and YYNGEE. The CDR3 nucleotides read TGTGCCAGCAGCGCATCCCGGGAATATTTGACAGATACGCAGTATTTT. Translated, it gives CASSASREYLTDTQYF.

The V gene is TRBV2, the J gene TRBJ2-1; tentative D call: TRBD1 (5 bases). Trimming stripped 2 bases from V and 12 bases from J, with 20 bases between. The CDR3 covers 15 residues. Germline V lookup: CDR1 SNHLY, CDR2 FYNNEI. The CDR3 sequence is CASSENYNRPTGQFF. CDR3 coding DNA: TGTGCCAGCAGTGAAAATTATAACAGGCCCACGGGGCAGTTCTTC.

The V and J genes are TRBV3-1 (or the pseudogene TRBV3-2) and TRBJ2-5; weak D call: TRBD2 (7 bases). Germline lookup yields CDR1 LGHDT and CDR2 YNNKEL (reference sequence). V was pared by 3 bases and J by 4 bases, with 12 bases between. The CDR3 is 14 amino acids. CDR3 residues: CASSHLRGLETQYF. For the CDR3, the DNA is TGTGCCAGCAGCCACTTGCGGGGGCTAGAGACCCAGTACTTC.

This clone was counted once. The V and J genes are TRBV29-1 and TRBJ1-1, with D hard to call. CDR3 length: 12 amino acids. The V end lost 7 bases, the J end lost 7 bases, and 16 bases lay between the germline ends. Germline V lookup: CDR1 SQVTM, CDR2 ANQGSEA. Written as DNA, the CDR3 is TGCAGCGAGGACGGTGAGTTGGGTGAAGCTTTCTTT. It codes for CSEDGELGEAFF.

This clone was counted only a few times. This chain connects TRBV20-1 to TRBJ1-1, with D unclear. V was pared by 6 bases and J by 7 bases, with 12 bases between. Germline lookup yields CDR1 DFQATT and CDR2 SNEGSKA (reference sequence). The CDR3 is 11 amino acids. CDR3 coding DNA: TGCAGTGCCCCGCCCCAGGATGAAGCTTTCTTT. Translated, it gives CSAPPQDEAFF.